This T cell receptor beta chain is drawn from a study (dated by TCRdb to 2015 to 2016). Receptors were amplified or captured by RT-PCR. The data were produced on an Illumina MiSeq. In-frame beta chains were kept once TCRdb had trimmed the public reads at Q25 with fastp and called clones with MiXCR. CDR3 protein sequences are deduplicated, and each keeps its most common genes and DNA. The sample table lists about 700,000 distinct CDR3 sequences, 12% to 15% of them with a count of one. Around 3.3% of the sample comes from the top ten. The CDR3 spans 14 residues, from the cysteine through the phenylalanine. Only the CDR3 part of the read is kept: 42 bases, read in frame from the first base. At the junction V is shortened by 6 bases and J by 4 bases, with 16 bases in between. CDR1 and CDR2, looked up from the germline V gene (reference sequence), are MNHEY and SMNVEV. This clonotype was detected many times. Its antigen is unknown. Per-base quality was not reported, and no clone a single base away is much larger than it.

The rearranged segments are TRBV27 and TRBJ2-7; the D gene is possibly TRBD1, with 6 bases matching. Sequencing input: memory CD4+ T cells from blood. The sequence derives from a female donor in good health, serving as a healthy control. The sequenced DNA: TGTGCCAGCAGCACAGGGATGGGCCTGTACGAGCAGTACTTC. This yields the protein CASSTGMGLYEQYF.